This T cell receptor beta chain was sequenced for a study of blood T cell repertoires in COVID-19. Study as a whole: Italy, Spain and the United States were the sources of the convalescent and acute COVID-19 samples. Sources were T cells, B-cell-depleted T cells, or PBMCs; the material itself was cDNA or gDNA.

As handled by the study authors: Scientists estimated how many nucleated cells there were by amplifying reference gene primers. The protocol was immunoSEQ multiplex PCR, while the TCRdb copy is restricted to in-frame clones and leaves out a portion. V and J calls plus clone size are reproduced from that table; the DNA served to infer D and trimming. The sample lists some 180,000 clones, 76% occurring once. The CDR3 totals 14 residues. Between the trimmed V and J ends, which lost 2 bases and 3 bases, there was a span of 8 bases. Germline V lookup: CDR1 MNHNS, CDR2 SASEGT. This clonotype was obtained from a woman between 45 and 60 years old with active or convalescent COVID-19. V usage is TRBV6-1 and J usage is TRBJ2-1; the D is unclear. The sequenced material came from peripheral blood. CDR3 sequence: CASSESLIYNEQFF. CDR3 sequence (DNA): TGTGCCAGCAGTGAAAGCCTGATCTACAATGAGCAGTTCTTC.